A selection of T cell receptor beta chains follows, all from one sample in a study of blood T cell repertoires in COVID-19. Sequencing was performed with immunoSEQ multiplex PCR; in TCRdb, only in-frame clones are kept and a portion is missing. The sample yields around 180,000 clones, around 81% seen once. The specimen sequenced was peripheral blood. The receptors originated from a woman of 80 years or more with COVID-19, enrolled during active disease. CDR3s include the opening cysteine and the closing phenylalanine or tryptophan. D genes are given only for firm matches. Size values are once, few and many counts, or a class for expanded clones, and some rows have none.

clone size: -; D gene: -; J gene: TRBJ1-1; CDR3 length: 13; V gene: TRBV10-3; CDR3 DNA: TGTGCCATCAGCCAAACAGAGAACACTGAAGCTTTCTTT; CDR3 protein: CAISQTENTEAFF
clone size: once; D gene: -; J gene: TRBJ2-5; CDR3 length: 13; V gene: TRBV6-5; CDR3 DNA: TGTGCCAGCAGTTACCAGGGTCCTGAGACCCAGTACTTC; CDR3 protein: CASSYQGPETQYF
clone size: once; D gene: -; J gene: TRBJ2-7; CDR3 length: 16; V gene: TRBV21-1; CDR3 DNA: TGTGCCAGCAGCACCTGGACTAGGGGGGCCTCCTACGAGCAGTACTTC; CDR3 protein: CASSTWTRGASYEQYF
clone size: -; D gene: TRBD1; J gene: TRBJ1-5; CDR3 length: 15; V gene: TRBV4-2; CDR3 DNA: TGTGCCAGCAGCCAAGAAGGGGACAGGGGCAAGCCCCAGCATTTT; CDR3 protein: CASSQEGDRGKPQHF
clone size: -; D gene: -; J gene: TRBJ2-5; CDR3 length: 15; V gene: TRBV5-1; CDR3 DNA: TGCGCCAGCAGCTTGCAGGGAGGAGGTGTAGAGACCCAGTACTTC; CDR3 protein: CASSLQGGGVETQYF
clone size: -; D gene: -; J gene: TRBJ2-6; CDR3 length: 15; V gene: TRBV11-3; CDR3 DNA: TGTGCCAGCAGCATCCAGGCGTCTGGGGCCAACGTCCTGACTTTC; CDR3 protein: CASSIQASGANVLTF
clone size: -; D gene: -; J gene: TRBJ2-2; CDR3 length: 16; V gene: TRBV19; CDR3 DNA: TGTGCCAGTAGTATGACACAGGGCCGGGGATCCGGGGAGCTGTTTTTT; CDR3 protein: CASSMTQGRGSGELFF
clone size: -; D gene: -; J gene: TRBJ2-7; CDR3 length: 12; V gene: TRBV7-9; CDR3 DNA: TGTGCCAGCAGCCTCGCTCGGGGCGAGCAGTACTTC; CDR3 protein: CASSLARGEQYF
clone size: -; D gene: TRBD1; J gene: TRBJ2-5; CDR3 length: 16; V gene: TRBV3-1/TRBV3-2; CDR3 DNA: TGTGCCAGCAGCCCTTATACGACAGGGCCCCAAGAGACCCAGTACTTC; CDR3 protein: CASSPYTTGPQETQYF
clone size: -; D gene: -; J gene: TRBJ1-5; CDR3 length: 16; V gene: TRBV28; CDR3 DNA: TGTGCCAGCAGTTTATTAGGCAGGGCATACAATCAGCCCCAGCATTTT; CDR3 protein: CASSLLGRAYNQPQHF
clone size: -; D gene: -; J gene: TRBJ1-1; CDR3 length: 12; V gene: TRBV19; CDR3 DNA: TGTGCCAGTAGTGCAGGTCCGACTGAAGCTTTCTTT; CDR3 protein: CASSAGPTEAFF
clone size: -; D gene: TRBD2; J gene: TRBJ2-7; CDR3 length: 16; V gene: TRBV19; CDR3 DNA: TGTGCCAGTAGCCCCAGGGAGGGGAAAAGCTCCTACGAGCAGTACTTC; CDR3 protein: CASSPREGKSSYEQYF
clone size: -; D gene: -; J gene: TRBJ2-5; CDR3 length: 15; V gene: TRBV7-9; CDR3 DNA: TGTGCCAGCAGCTTAAGAGGACGGACTCAAGAGACCCAGTACTTC; CDR3 protein: CASSLRGRTQETQYF
clone size: -; D gene: TRBD1; J gene: TRBJ2-1; CDR3 length: 15; V gene: TRBV6-5; CDR3 DNA: TGTGCCAGCAGTTACGCGGGGACAGGGCAGAATGAGCAGTTCTTC; CDR3 protein: CASSYAGTGQNEQFF
clone size: -; D gene: -; J gene: TRBJ1-4; CDR3 length: 13; V gene: TRBV5-3; CDR3 DNA: TGTGCCAGAAGCCCGGTTAGGGGTAAAAAACTGTTTTTT; CDR3 protein: CARSPVRGKKLFF
clone size: -; D gene: -; J gene: TRBJ2-1; CDR3 length: 16; V gene: TRBV9; CDR3 DNA: TGTGCCAGCAGCGTAGTCCTGGGGGCCAAATACAATGAGCAGTTCTTC; CDR3 protein: CASSVVLGAKYNEQFF
clone size: once; D gene: -; J gene: TRBJ1-3; CDR3 length: 15; V gene: TRBV3-1/TRBV3-2; CDR3 DNA: TGTGCCAGCAGCCAAGGTCAGGGAGGTGGAAACACCATATATTTT; CDR3 protein: CASSQGQGGGNTIYF
clone size: few; D gene: TRBD2; J gene: TRBJ2-7; CDR3 length: 14; V gene: TRBV6-5; CDR3 DNA: TGTGCCAGCAGCGGGACTAGCGGCTCCTACGAGCAGTACTTC; CDR3 protein: CASSGTSGSYEQYF
clone size: -; D gene: TRBD1; J gene: TRBJ2-2; CDR3 length: 14; V gene: TRBV18; CDR3 DNA: TGTGCCAGCTCTTCCGGGACAGGGGACCGGGAGCTGTTTTTT; CDR3 protein: CASSSGTGDRELFF
clone size: -; D gene: -; J gene: TRBJ1-2; CDR3 length: 17; V gene: TRBV18; CDR3 DNA: TGTGCCAGCTCACCGACACCAGGGGATGGCACTAACTATGGCTACACCTTC; CDR3 protein: CASSPTPGDGTNYGYTF
clone size: few; D gene: -; J gene: TRBJ1-2; CDR3 length: 16; V gene: TRBV11-2; CDR3 DNA: TGTGCCAGCAGCTTATTGGGGGGGCTTGGGAACTATGGCTACACCTTC; CDR3 protein: CASSLLGGLGNYGYTF
clone size: few; D gene: -; J gene: TRBJ2-7; CDR3 length: 15; V gene: TRBV4-2; CDR3 DNA: TGTGCCAGCAGCCAAGGATCTAGCGTAGATTACGAGCAGTACTTC; CDR3 protein: CASSQGSSVDYEQYF
clone size: -; D gene: -; J gene: TRBJ2-2; CDR3 length: 12; V gene: TRBV12-3/TRBV12-4; CDR3 DNA: TGTGCCAGCACACAGGGCGCCGGGGAGCTGTTTTTT; CDR3 protein: CASTQGAGELFF
clone size: -; D gene: -; J gene: TRBJ1-1; CDR3 length: 14; V gene: TRBV19; CDR3 DNA: TGTGCCAGTAGTATAGGTCAGGGGAACACTGAAGCTTTCTTT; CDR3 protein: CASSIGQGNTEAFF
clone size: -; D gene: -; J gene: TRBJ1-5; CDR3 length: 14; V gene: TRBV7-8; CDR3 DNA: TGTGCCAGCAGCCTTCTTGGCCGATATCAGCCCCAGCATTTT; CDR3 protein: CASSLLGRYQPQHF
clone size: -; D gene: -; J gene: TRBJ2-7; CDR3 length: 13; V gene: TRBV7-8; CDR3 DNA: TGTGCCAGCAGCTTAGGACAGATCTACGAGCAGTACTTC; CDR3 protein: CASSLGQIYEQYF
clone size: -; D gene: TRBD1; J gene: TRBJ1-2; CDR3 length: 15; V gene: TRBV19; CDR3 DNA: TGTGCCAGTAGTATAGAAAGGACAGGGCCGTATGGCTACACCTTC; CDR3 protein: CASSIERTGPYGYTF
clone size: -; D gene: TRBD1; J gene: TRBJ2-3; CDR3 length: 17; V gene: TRBV7-2; CDR3 DNA: TGTGCCAGCAGCTTAGACAGGACAGGGGCCGCCACAGATACGCAGTATTTT; CDR3 protein: CASSLDRTGAATDTQYF
clone size: -; D gene: TRBD1; J gene: TRBJ1-4; CDR3 length: 17; V gene: TRBV19; CDR3 DNA: TGTGCCAGTAGTCAACCGGGACAGGGTCCAACTAATGAAAAACTGTTTTTT; CDR3 protein: CASSQPGQGPTNEKLFF
clone size: -; D gene: -; J gene: TRBJ1-5; CDR3 length: 17; V gene: TRBV7-8; CDR3 DNA: TGTGCCAGCAGCACTGGCTTAGCAGGGATTAGCAATCAGCCCCAGCATTTT; CDR3 protein: CASSTGLAGISNQPQHF
clone size: -; D gene: TRBD2; J gene: TRBJ2-2; CDR3 length: 19; V gene: TRBV7-6; CDR3 DNA: TGTGCCAGCAGCTCAGGACTAGCGGGGGGGCCCGCGAACACCGGGGAGCTGTTTTTT; CDR3 protein: CASSSGLAGGPANTGELFF
clone size: -; D gene: TRBD2; J gene: TRBJ2-5; CDR3 length: 17; V gene: TRBV15; CDR3 DNA: TGTGCCACCAGCAGAGACCCACTAGCGGGGAACCAAGAGACCCAGTACTTC; CDR3 protein: CATSRDPLAGNQETQYF
clone size: -; D gene: -; J gene: TRBJ2-4; CDR3 length: 15; V gene: TRBV10-2; CDR3 DNA: TGCGCCAGCGACGACAGGGCCGGGGGCAAAAACATTCAGTACTTC; CDR3 protein: CASDDRAGGKNIQYF
clone size: -; D gene: TRBD1; J gene: TRBJ1-2; CDR3 length: 15; V gene: TRBV11-3; CDR3 DNA: TGTGCCAGCAGCTTAGAGGGGACAGGGGGCTATGGCTACACCTTC; CDR3 protein: CASSLEGTGGYGYTF
clone size: -; D gene: -; J gene: TRBJ2-6; CDR3 length: 16; V gene: TRBV5-1; CDR3 DNA: TGCGCCAGCAGCTTGGTCCCCAACTCTGGGGCCAACGTCCTGACTTTC; CDR3 protein: CASSLVPNSGANVLTF
clone size: few; D gene: TRBD1; J gene: TRBJ1-2; CDR3 length: 15; V gene: TRBV11-3; CDR3 DNA: TGTGCCAGCAGCTTAGACCCGACAGGGCAGGGCGGCTACACCTTC; CDR3 protein: CASSLDPTGQGGYTF
clone size: -; D gene: TRBD1; J gene: TRBJ1-6; CDR3 length: 14; V gene: TRBV7-8; CDR3 DNA: TGTGCCAGCATCCGGGACAGGAAAAATTCACCCCTCCACTTT; CDR3 protein: CASIRDRKNSPLHF
clone size: -; D gene: -; J gene: TRBJ2-7; CDR3 length: 15; V gene: TRBV5-1; CDR3 DNA: TGCGCCAGCAGCTTGGAGGCAGGGATTTACTACGAGCAGTACTTC; CDR3 protein: CASSLEAGIYYEQYF
clone size: -; D gene: TRBD1; J gene: TRBJ2-7; CDR3 length: 14; V gene: TRBV3-1/TRBV3-2; CDR3 DNA: TGTGCCAGCAGCCCGCCGGGACAGGTCTACGAGCAGTACTTC; CDR3 protein: CASSPPGQVYEQYF
clone size: -; D gene: -; J gene: TRBJ2-2; CDR3 length: 16; V gene: TRBV5-1; CDR3 DNA: TGCGCCAGCAGCTTGGGTCAGGCGCCGAACACCGGGGAGCTGTTTTTT; CDR3 protein: CASSLGQAPNTGELFF
clone size: -; D gene: TRBD1; J gene: TRBJ1-2; CDR3 length: 15; V gene: TRBV9; CDR3 DNA: TGTGCCAGCAGCGTCCTTGGGACAGGCGCATCTGGCTACACCTTC; CDR3 protein: CASSVLGTGASGYTF
clone size: -; D gene: -; J gene: TRBJ1-5; CDR3 length: 15; V gene: TRBV19; CDR3 DNA: TGTGCCAGTAGTATAATACAGGGTAGCAATCAGCCCCAGCATTTT; CDR3 protein: CASSIIQGSNQPQHF
clone size: -; D gene: TRBD1; J gene: TRBJ1-4; CDR3 length: 15; V gene: TRBV9; CDR3 DNA: TGTGCCAGCAGCGGCACGGAGGGGGCGGGGGAAAAACTGTTTTTT; CDR3 protein: CASSGTEGAGEKLFF
clone size: -; D gene: -; J gene: TRBJ1-2; CDR3 length: 15; V gene: TRBV5-4; CDR3 DNA: TGTGCCAGCAGCCCTCCCTTCCGGGGAAATGATGGCTACACCTTC; CDR3 protein: CASSPPFRGNDGYTF
clone size: -; D gene: -; J gene: TRBJ2-6; CDR3 length: 14; V gene: TRBV5-1; CDR3 DNA: TGCGCCAGCAGCGCGGGACCGGGGGCCAACGTCCTGACTTTC; CDR3 protein: CASSAGPGANVLTF
clone size: few; D gene: -; J gene: TRBJ1-1; CDR3 length: 13; V gene: TRBV7-3; CDR3 DNA: TGTGCCAGCAGCTCCACAGGGAACACTGAAGCTTTCTTT; CDR3 protein: CASSSTGNTEAFF
clone size: once; D gene: -; J gene: TRBJ2-1; CDR3 length: 15; V gene: TRBV14; CDR3 DNA: TGTGCCAGCAGCGCCCCGGGAAGGAACTACAATGAGCAGTTCTTC; CDR3 protein: CASSAPGRNYNEQFF
clone size: few; D gene: -; J gene: TRBJ1-5; CDR3 length: 13; V gene: TRBV27; CDR3 DNA: TGTGCCAGCAGTTTAGGAGGATATCAGCCCCAGCATTTT; CDR3 protein: CASSLGGYQPQHF
clone size: -; D gene: TRBD1; J gene: TRBJ2-1; CDR3 length: 15; V gene: TRBV28; CDR3 DNA: TGTGCCAGCAGTTTAGAGGGGGCCCCGTGGGATGAGCAGTTCTTC; CDR3 protein: CASSLEGAPWDEQFF
clone size: -; D gene: -; J gene: TRBJ2-3; CDR3 length: 16; V gene: TRBV21-1; CDR3 DNA: TGTGCCAGCAGCAAAGGTTGGACAGCCCACACAGATACGCAGTATTTT; CDR3 protein: CASSKGWTAHTDTQYF
clone size: -; D gene: -; J gene: TRBJ2-1; CDR3 length: 15; V gene: TRBV11-2; CDR3 DNA: TGTGCCAGCAGCCGACTGAGAGGGGGTACGAATGAGCAGTTCTTC; CDR3 protein: CASSRLRGGTNEQFF
clone size: -; D gene: -; J gene: TRBJ2-7; CDR3 length: 14; V gene: TRBV28; CDR3 DNA: TGTGCCAGCAGATACCAGGGGCTCTCAAGCGAGCAGTACTTC; CDR3 protein: CASRYQGLSSEQYF
clone size: -; D gene: TRBD2; J gene: TRBJ2-5; CDR3 length: 15; V gene: TRBV20-1; CDR3 DNA: TGCAGTGCTAGTCCCAGGACTAGCGGCCAAGAGACCCAGTACTTC; CDR3 protein: CSASPRTSGQETQYF